This T cell receptor beta chain appears in the sequencing data of a study of T cell repertoires in cytomegalovirus infection. Study overall: A matching HLA type, together with CMV infection, was signaled by public TCR beta signatures. Findings of the study overall: Accumulated public TCR beta family frequency recognized individuals carrying CMV together with the relevant HLA. There were HLA-C-restricted CMV-specific TCR beta clonotypes dominating the ex vivo response.

Each CDR3 protein gets one entry after TCRdb re-called the reads with MiXCR. In the table there are 400,000 or so distinct CDR3 sequences, 31% of which are singletons. Remarks on this clonotype: Antigen specificity is unknown.

The CDR3 is made up of 16 amino acids. Germline V gene data show CDR1 as LNHNV and CDR2 as YYDKDF (reference sequence). V trimming: 1 base; J trimming: 5 bases; junction bases outside the gene matches: 5. The TCR sequence derives from a human donor in good health (CMV status not recorded). Some clones in this sample may be carry-over from other donors' samples. The sample comprised PBMCs. J is TRBJ2-2 and V is TRBV15; 9 positions agree with TRBD2. This chain's CDR3 is CATSRAAGGRTGELFF. The CDR3 DNA is TGTGCCACCAGCAGAGCTGCGGGGGGGCGAACCGGGGAGCTGTTTTTT.